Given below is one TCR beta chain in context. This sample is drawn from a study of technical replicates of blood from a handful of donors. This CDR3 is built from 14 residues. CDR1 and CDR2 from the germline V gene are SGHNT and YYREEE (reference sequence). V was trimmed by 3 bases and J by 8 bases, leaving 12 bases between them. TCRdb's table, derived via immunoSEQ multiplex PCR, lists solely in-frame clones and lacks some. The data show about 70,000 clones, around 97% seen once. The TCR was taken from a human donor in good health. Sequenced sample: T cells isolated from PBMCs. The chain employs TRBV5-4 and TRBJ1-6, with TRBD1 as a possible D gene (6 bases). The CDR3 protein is CASSSRTAYSPLHF. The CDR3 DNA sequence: TGTGCCAGCAGCTCGCGGACAGCTTATTCACCCCTCCACTTT.